This is a list of T cell receptor beta chains from one sample in a study of T cell responses to AZD1222 COVID-19 vaccine. Repertoires were generated with immunoSEQ multiplex PCR, while TCRdb's copy carries only in-frame clones and drops some. The data hold about 180,000 clones, with about 86% observed a single time. Here the sequenced sample was peripheral blood, taken on day 0 of AZD1222 vaccination. Receptor source: an adult in good health. The CDR3 runs from the conserved cysteine through the conserved F or W. D genes are given only for firm matches. Rows give clone size only sometimes, using once, few, many, or a class for an expanded clone.

.	TRBV19	.	TRBJ1-2	TGTGCCAGTACCGGGTGGGGCAATGGCTACACCTTC	CASTGWGNGYTF
.	TRBV21-1	.	TRBJ1-2	TGTGCCAGCAATTACAGGCATCTCATATCAGGGGGCGACTATGGCTACACCTTC	CASNYRHLISGGDYGYTF
TRBD1	TRBV3-1/TRBV3-2	.	TRBJ1-2	TGTGCCAGCAGCCACCAACAGGGGTGGGACTATGGCTACACCTTC	CASSHQQGWDYGYTF
.	TRBV3-1/TRBV3-2	.	TRBJ2-7	TGTGCCAGCAGCCAACTTCCGGACGGCCATGGGGGTGAGCAGTACTTC	CASSQLPDGHGGEQYF
TRBD1	TRBV10-1	.	TRBJ2-1	TGCGCCAGCAGTGACCCGGGGACAGGGATCATCGAGCAGTTCTTC	CASSDPGTGIIEQFF
.	TRBV2	.	TRBJ2-7	TGTGCCAGCGGACCAGGGACCTCCTACGAGCAGTACTTC	CASGPGTSYEQYF
.	TRBV9	.	TRBJ2-7	TGTGCCAGCAGCGTCGGACGGGGCCCCTACGAGCAGTACTTC	CASSVGRGPYEQYF
TRBD2	TRBV6-5	.	TRBJ2-3	TGTGCCAGCAGTAAGCCGGGACTAGGGGCTACGCAGTATTTT	CASSKPGLGATQYF
.	TRBV2	few	TRBJ2-2	TGTGCCAGCAGTGTCCGGGCCCCCATTAGGGGGGAGCTGTTTTTT	CASSVRAPIRGELFF
.	TRBV10-3	.	TRBJ1-1	TGTGCCATCAGTGATTCAGGGAGCACTGAAGCTTTCTTT	CAISDSGSTEAFF
.	TRBV7-9	.	TRBJ2-7	TGTGCCAGCAGCTTATCCCCAAACAGGATCACCTCCTACGAGCAGTACTTC	CASSLSPNRITSYEQYF
TRBD2	TRBV2	.	TRBJ2-5	TGTGCCAGCAGTGACGGACTAGACGGATTTGGGACCCAGTACTTC	CASSDGLDGFGTQYF
.	TRBV3-1/TRBV3-2	.	TRBJ1-6	TGTGCCAGCAGCCAAGTCGCCAGTAATTCACCCCTCCACTTT	CASSQVASNSPLHF
.	TRBV30	.	TRBJ1-1	TGTGCCTGGAGTAGGGCAGTGTGGAACACTGAAGCTTTCTTT	CAWSRAVWNTEAFF
.	TRBV3-1/TRBV3-2	few	TRBJ2-2	TGTGCCAGCAGCCAAGGCCCGGGGGGCCCCGGGGAGCTGTTTTTT	CASSQGPGGPGELFF
.	TRBV29-1	few	TRBJ1-1	TGCAGCGTTGAACAAGCTTTCTTT	CSVEQAFF
.	TRBV27	.	TRBJ2-7	TGTGCCAGCCGGGACATTCTCTACGAGCAGTACTTC	CASRDILYEQYF
.	TRBV6-1	.	TRBJ2-1	TGTGCCAGCAGTGCAGGGGCCGAGCAGTTCTTC	CASSAGAEQFF
TRBD1	TRBV7-8	.	TRBJ2-1	TGTGCCAGCAGCTACGACAGGGGAAGGTACAATGAGCAGTTCTTC	CASSYDRGRYNEQFF
.	TRBV2	.	TRBJ1-1	TGTGCCAGCAGTACAGGGTGGACCACTGAAGCTTTCTTT	CASSTGWTTEAFF
TRBD2	TRBV6-2/TRBV6-3	once	TRBJ2-6	TGTGCCAGCAGTTACTCCCCTCGAAGCGGGGGCCTCTCTGGGGCCAACGTCCTGACTTTC	CASSYSPRSGGLSGANVLTF
.	TRBV5-8	few	TRBJ2-1	TGTGCCAGCAGCTTGGATTCGATGAGCTCCTACAATGAGCAGTTCTTC	CASSLDSMSSYNEQFF
TRBD1	TRBV11-2	.	TRBJ1-4	TGTGCCAGCAGCTTAGGCGACTCTGGGGGACAGGCCCTCGTTTTT	CASSLGDSGGQALVF
.	TRBV29-1	once	TRBJ2-1	TGCAGCGCCCTGGTGGGTTTCCCCTACAATGAGCAGTTCTTC	CSALVGFPYNEQFF
TRBD1	TRBV19	.	TRBJ1-6	TGTGCCAGTAAACAGGGGTTCTCACCCCTCCACTTT	CASKQGFSPLHF
TRBD1	TRBV4-3	.	TRBJ2-5	TGCGCCAGCAGCCGTAACAGGGGGCGAGAGACCCAGTACTTC	CASSRNRGRETQYF
.	TRBV29-1	.	TRBJ2-2	TGCAGCGTTGTGGGAAGCCCTGACACCGGGGAGCTGTTTTTT	CSVVGSPDTGELFF
.	TRBV19	.	TRBJ2-1	TGTGCCAGTAGTATAGACAGGCGAATTTACAATGAGCAGTTCTTC	CASSIDRRIYNEQFF
.	TRBV25-1	once	TRBJ2-7	TGTGCCAGCAGCGAAGTGGGGGTCTACGAGCAGTACTTC	CASSEVGVYEQYF
.	TRBV6-2/TRBV6-3	.	TRBJ1-2	TGTGCCAGCAGTTACTCCCCTACAGGGACCGGCTACACCTTC	CASSYSPTGTGYTF
.	TRBV9	.	TRBJ2-7	TGTGCCAGCAGCGAGGACTCATCCTACGAGCAGTACTTC	CASSEDSSYEQYF
.	TRBV5-1	.	TRBJ1-2	TGCGCCAGCAGCTTGTCCCAGGGATCCAACTATGGCTACACCTTC	CASSLSQGSNYGYTF
TRBD1	TRBV28	.	TRBJ1-6	TGTGCCAGCAGTCATGGTAGACAGGGTTACTCCTATAATTCACCCCTCCACTTT	CASSHGRQGYSYNSPLHF
.	TRBV4-1	few	TRBJ1-3	TGCGCCAGCAGCCACCCCCCCGGGAGGAGAAACACCATATATTTT	CASSHPPGRRNTIYF
TRBD1	TRBV14	.	TRBJ2-7	TGTGCCAGCAGCCAAGGGGGGGACAGGCCCTACGAGCAGTACTTC	CASSQGGDRPYEQYF
TRBD1	TRBV19	.	TRBJ1-5	TGTGCCAGTACAACTGACAGGGGGTATCAGCCCCAGCATTTT	CASTTDRGYQPQHF
.	TRBV24-1	.	TRBJ2-3	TGTGCCACCAGTGATTCCCACACAGATACGCAGTATTTT	CATSDSHTDTQYF
TRBD2	TRBV5-4	.	TRBJ2-3	TGTGCCAGCAGCCCAAGCACCGGGACTAGAGAGGAAGATACGCAGTATTTT	CASSPSTGTREEDTQYF
.	TRBV2	.	TRBJ1-5	TGTGCCAGCAGGGGGAGGGTAAGCAATCAGCCCCAGCATTTT	CASRGRVSNQPQHF
.	TRBV5-1	.	TRBJ1-4	TGCGCCAGCAGCTTGGCAGGGAGTAATGAAAAACTGTTTTTT	CASSLAGSNEKLFF
.	TRBV6-1	.	TRBJ1-2	TGTGCCAGCAGTGTAGCAGGGTTCGGCGACTATGGCTACACCTTC	CASSVAGFGDYGYTF
.	TRBV30	few	TRBJ2-2	TGTGCCTGGAGTGTACGTGCGGAGGTCACCGGGGAGCTGTTTTTT	CAWSVRAEVTGELFF
.	TRBV10-3	.	TRBJ1-4	TGTGCCATCAGTAGGGCCCCTAATGAAAAACTGTTTTTT	CAISRAPNEKLFF
.	TRBV7-3	.	TRBJ2-3	TGTGCCAGCAGCTTAATTGGTCCCGATACGCAGTATTTT	CASSLIGPDTQYF
TRBD1	TRBV5-4	.	TRBJ2-7	TGTGCCAGCAGCCGACGACAGGGGTTAGGCGAGCAGTACTTC	CASSRRQGLGEQYF
TRBD1	TRBV10-2	.	TRBJ2-7	TGCGCCAGCGCCAGGGACAGCTTGTACCTCCACGAGCAGTACTTC	CASARDSLYLHEQYF
.	TRBV30	.	TRBJ1-5	TGTGCCTGGACCTACGGGACCCCCTATAGCAATCAGCCCCAGCATTTT	CAWTYGTPYSNQPQHF
TRBD2	TRBV7-9	.	TRBJ2-2	TGTGCCAGCAGCCCCGGGACTAGCCCCTCTCTGAACACCGGGGAGCTGTTTTTT	CASSPGTSPSLNTGELFF
.	TRBV28	.	TRBJ1-5	TGTGCCAGCAGAACGGACTTACAGCCCCAGCATTTT	CASRTDLQPQHF
.	TRBV2	.	TRBJ2-7	TGTGCCAGCATCGATTCCCCGAGCTCCTACGAGCAGTACTTC	CASIDSPSSYEQYF
.	TRBV21-1	few	TRBJ2-5	TGTGCCAGCGACAGGGGAGAGACCCAGTACTTC	CASDRGETQYF
TRBD1	TRBV9	.	TRBJ1-2	TGTGCCAGCAGCGCAACAGGGGGCCGCCTCTATGGCTACACCTTC	CASSATGGRLYGYTF
TRBD1	TRBV11-2	few	TRBJ2-1	TGTGCCAGCAGCTTAGGACCCGGGACAGCCCACAATGAGCAGTTCTTC	CASSLGPGTAHNEQFF
.	TRBV5-1	.	TRBJ2-7	TGCGCCAGCAGCTTGGATGGCAGGGGATCCTACGAGCAGTACTTC	CASSLDGRGSYEQYF
TRBD2	TRBV28	.	TRBJ2-7	TGTGCCAGCACCACCCGCGGGGGGGCCTCCTACGAGCAGTACTTC	CASTTRGGASYEQYF
TRBD1	TRBV3-1/TRBV3-2	.	TRBJ2-5	TGTGCCAGCAACCCGAGGGACAGGCACCAAGAGACCCAGTACTTC	CASNPRDRHQETQYF
.	TRBV9	.	TRBJ1-3	TGTGCCAGCAGCGTAGCCCCCGGACAGCTGGGAAACACCATATATTTT	CASSVAPGQLGNTIYF